This T cell receptor (beta chain) was found in a study of coeliac disease. Overall study: High-resolution HLA typing was lacking; TRBV7-2 bias was queried instead. Study results and limitations: Known gliadin-specific TRB sequences: about 45% of the 18 coeliac samples, only 1 of 6 controls. Most TRB amino acid sequences occurred in only one sample.

The method was immunoSEQ multiplex PCR; TCRdb's version includes in-frame clones alone and lacks a portion of them. Of roughly 4,000 clones listed, about 59% are singletons. Between the trimmed V and J ends, which lost 1 base and 9 bases, there was a span of 19 bases. The CDR3 extends over 16 amino acids. Germline V lookup: CDR1 MGHRA, CDR2 YSYEKL. This clone was counted a single time. Its target is unknown. The TCR originated in a man aged 70 or older without celiac disease. Material for sequencing was lymphocytes from the gut lamina propria. The V and J genes are TRBV4-1 and TRBJ2-1; possibly TRBD2 for D (5 bases). The DNA for the CDR3 is TGCGCCAGCAGCCAAGTTGGAACTAGATTGGGTCGTGAGCAGTTCTTC. Translating gives CASSQVGTRLGREQFF.